This is a list of T cell receptor beta chains from one sample in a study of shared clonotypes between healthy human individuals. Libraries were prepared by immunoSEQ multiplex PCR; TCRdb keeps only in-frame clonotypes and omits some of them. Of about 690,000 clones listed, around 91% are singletons. The sequencing sample was made of memory CD8+ T cells from PBMCs. These TCRs come from a man between 18 and 35 years old in good health. Some clones in this sample may be carry-over from other donors' samples. Each CDR3 is given with its conserved first and last residue. A D gene is named only where the DNA matches it firmly. Size values are once, few and many counts, or a class for expanded clones, and some rows have none.

J	size	V	D	DNA	CDR3
TRBJ2-1	-	TRBV9	-	TGTGCCAGCAGCAAAGAACCGCCAGTCTACAATGAGCAGTTCTTC	CASSKEPPVYNEQFF
TRBJ2-1	-	TRBV19	TRBD2	TGTGCCAGTAGCCAAGAGGGGCGGGGAGGGTTAGTGAACTATGAGCAGTTCTTC	CASSQEGRGGLVNYEQFF
TRBJ2-7	-	TRBV5-6	-	TGTGCCAGCAGCTTGGGCGGAACATCCTCCTACGAGCAGTACTTC	CASSLGGTSSYEQYF
TRBJ2-7	-	TRBV7-9	-	TGTGCCAGCAGCTTTAGCGGCAGTACCTACGAGCAGTACTTC	CASSFSGSTYEQYF
TRBJ2-7	-	TRBV6-5	-	TGTGCCAGCAGTTACTTGGAATCCTACGAGCAGTACTTC	CASSYLESYEQYF
TRBJ2-7	-	TRBV5-1	-	TGCGCCAGCAGCTTATGGGCTACTAGGTCCTACGAGCAGTACTTC	CASSLWATRSYEQYF
TRBJ2-7	once	TRBV9	TRBD2	TGTGCCAGCAGCGACTCTAGCGGGAGTCGGTACGAGCAGTACTTC	CASSDSSGSRYEQYF
TRBJ1-1	-	TRBV9	TRBD1	TGTGCCAGCGCCGCGAACAGGGGTGCGGACATGAACACTGAAGCTTTCTTT	CASAANRGADMNTEAFF
TRBJ2-7	-	TRBV10-3	-	TGTGCCATCAGTCCGGGACCAACCTACGAGCAGTACTTC	CAISPGPTYEQYF
TRBJ2-2	-	TRBV7-9	-	TGTGCCAGCACCCCCGGGGGCAACGAGCTGTTTTTT	CASTPGGNELFF
TRBJ2-7	-	TRBV4-2	TRBD2	TGTGCCAGCAGCACCTTGGGAGCGGGAGGCCGCCACGAGCAGTACTTC	CASSTLGAGGRHEQYF
TRBJ2-7	-	TRBV28	-	TGTGCCAGCACCCAACCCCGGGACACGGCCTACGAGCAGTACTTC	CASTQPRDTAYEQYF
TRBJ2-7	-	TRBV6-5	-	TGTGCCAGCAGTTACTCCCCAGAAACCTACGAGCAGTACTTC	CASSYSPETYEQYF
TRBJ2-3	-	TRBV9	-	TGTGCCAGCAGCGTAGACGGAGAGAGGGAGGTAGGAGATACGCAGTATTTT	CASSVDGEREVGDTQYF
TRBJ2-1	once	TRBV27	-	TGTGCCAGCAGGCGCGGGGAGATCACCTACAATGAGCAGTTCTTC	CASRRGEITYNEQFF
TRBJ2-2	-	TRBV29-1	TRBD2	TGCAGCGTTCGGCTAGCGGGAGGTTACACCGGGGAGCTGTTTTTT	CSVRLAGGYTGELFF
TRBJ1-2	-	TRBV4-2	-	TGTGCCAGCAGCCAAGATCAGTGGGGGGACCCGGATTATGGCTACACCTTC	CASSQDQWGDPDYGYTF
TRBJ1-1	once	TRBV19	-	TGTGCCAGTAGTATCCGGGGACCTGAAGCTTTCTTT	CASSIRGPEAFF
TRBJ2-1	-	TRBV27	-	TGTGCCAGCAGTCTGGGACAAAACTCCTACAATGAGCAGTTCTTC	CASSLGQNSYNEQFF
TRBJ2-1	-	TRBV4-3	-	TGCGCCAGCAGCCAAGGATTAGTAACTGAGCAGTTCTTC	CASSQGLVTEQFF
TRBJ2-7	-	TRBV11-2	-	TGTGCCAGCAGCTTAGAACCCGACCTGGGGCCGTACTTC	CASSLEPDLGPYF
TRBJ2-1	-	TRBV15	TRBD2	TGTGCCACCAGGACGGATCTAGCGGGAGGGCCTTATGAGCAGTTCTTC	CATRTDLAGGPYEQFF
TRBJ2-7	-	TRBV9	TRBD2	TGTGCCAGCAGCTCCCGGATAGCGGGATCCGAAGAGCAGTACTTC	CASSSRIAGSEEQYF
TRBJ2-7	-	TRBV7-9	-	TGTGCCAGCAGCTCAGGGGTTGGGGAGAACTACGAGCAGTACTTC	CASSSGVGENYEQYF
TRBJ1-1	-	TRBV20-1	TRBD1	TGCAGTGCTAGGACAGGGCCTGAAGCTTTCTTT	CSARTGPEAFF
TRBJ2-7	-	TRBV7-8	-	TGTGCCAGCAGCTTAGGGGTAGGGGTAACCTACGAGCAGTACTTC	CASSLGVGVTYEQYF
TRBJ2-1	-	TRBV6-4	-	TGTGCCAGCAGTGTTAGGGAAGAGTCCTACAATGAGCAGTTCTTC	CASSVREESYNEQFF
TRBJ2-5	-	TRBV14	-	TGTGCCAGCAGCCAAGCGCAAGAGACCCAGTACTTC	CASSQAQETQYF
TRBJ2-7	-	TRBV27	TRBD2	TGTGCCAGCAGTTTGCTGGGGGGGTTCAACGAGCAGTACTTC	CASSLLGGFNEQYF
TRBJ1-2	-	TRBV12-5	-	TGTGCTACTATAGACACGTCCAGGGGTTACGACTATGGCTACACCTTC	CATIDTSRGYDYGYTF
TRBJ1-4	once	TRBV13	-	TGTGCCAGCAGCTTAGGACGTAGGGGGAATGAAAAACTGTTTTTT	CASSLGRRGNEKLFF
TRBJ1-2	-	TRBV5-1	-	TGCGCCAGCAGCTTGTCGGGACGCCCAAACTATGGCTACACCTTC	CASSLSGRPNYGYTF
TRBJ1-5	-	TRBV27	TRBD1	TGTGCCAGCAGTCCTGGACAGGGAGGGACCAATCAGCCCCAGCATTTT	CASSPGQGGTNQPQHF
TRBJ1-1	-	TRBV27	-	TGTGCCAGCAGTTTATTCGGGCAGAACACTGAAGCTTTCTTT	CASSLFGQNTEAFF
TRBJ2-7	-	TRBV5-8	-	TGTGCCAGCAGCTTGCTGCTCTACGAGCAGTACTTC	CASSLLLYEQYF
TRBJ2-6	-	TRBV5-1	-	TGCGCCAGCAGCTTGGTAGCAAGGAGCTCTGGGGCCAACGTCCTGACTTTC	CASSLVARSSGANVLTF
TRBJ2-2	-	TRBV9	TRBD2	TGTGCCAGCAGCGTAAGGACTAGCGCGACGAACACCGGGGAGCTGTTTTTT	CASSVRTSATNTGELFF
TRBJ2-5	-	TRBV7-9	-	TGTGCCAGCGGCGGGGACCAAGAGACCCAGTACTTC	CASGGDQETQYF
TRBJ2-7	once	TRBV4-1	-	TGCGCCAGCAGCCAGCAACCCTTGGGGGAGAGGTACGAGCAGTACTTC	CASSQQPLGERYEQYF
TRBJ1-1	-	TRBV27	TRBD1	TGTGCCAGCAGTTATGGGCTGACTACCAGGGGGCGAGGGACTGAAGCTTTCTTT	CASSYGLTTRGRGTEAFF
TRBJ2-3	-	TRBV27	-	TGTGCCAGCAGTACCCCCCCTGGAAATACGCAGTATTTT	CASSTPPGNTQYF
TRBJ2-7	-	TRBV11-2	-	TGTGCCAGCAGCAGCCGGACAGACGACGAGCAGTACTTC	CASSSRTDDEQYF
TRBJ2-5	-	TRBV7-9	-	TGTGCCAGCAGCTTACAGGTTTGGGAGACCCAGTACTTC	CASSLQVWETQYF
TRBJ1-1	-	TRBV29-1	-	TGCAGCGTTGTTGGCTGGAACACTGAAGCTTTCTTT	CSVVGWNTEAFF
TRBJ2-3	-	TRBV7-9	TRBD2	TGTGCCAGCAGCCGTAAGCGGGAGATGGTAAATACGCAGTATTTT	CASSRKREMVNTQYF
TRBJ2-7	-	TRBV11-3	-	TGTGCCAGCAGCTCTTCTTTTGGGACCGCCGCCTCCTACGAGCAGTACTTC	CASSSSFGTAASYEQYF
TRBJ2-7	-	TRBV27	-	TGTGCCAGCAGTCACCGTTGGGCGGGGACAACCTACGAGCAGTACTTC	CASSHRWAGTTYEQYF
TRBJ2-5	-	TRBV11-3	TRBD1	TGTGCCAGCAGCTCGACAGGGTTCCAAGAGACCCAGTACTTC	CASSSTGFQETQYF
TRBJ2-7	-	TRBV7-9	-	TGTGCCAGCAGCTTATCACGGGATTACGAGCAGTACTTC	CASSLSRDYEQYF
TRBJ2-1	-	TRBV11-3	TRBD1	TGTGCCAGCAGCTCGTGGACAGGGAGCTACAATGAGCAGTTCTTC	CASSSWTGSYNEQFF
TRBJ2-1	-	TRBV6-4	-	TGTGCCAGCAGTGACATTCCGGGCAATGAGCAGTTCTTC	CASSDIPGNEQFF
TRBJ2-2	-	TRBV10-3	-	TGTGCCATCAGGAGAGGTTTATTGAACACCGGGGAGCTGTTTTTT	CAIRRGLLNTGELFF
TRBJ1-1	-	TRBV19	TRBD1	TGTGCCAGTACCGGAAACAGGGGGGAGACTGAAGCTTTCTTT	CASTGNRGETEAFF
TRBJ2-3	once	TRBV7-9	TRBD2	TGTGCCAGCAGAAAACTAGCGGGAGGGGCCCCAGATACGCAGTATTTT	CASRKLAGGAPDTQYF
TRBJ2-5	-	TRBV5-8	TRBD2	TGTGCCAGCAGCTTGGCCCTAGCGGGACTTCGGGAGACCCAGTACTTC	CASSLALAGLRETQYF
TRBJ2-3	-	TRBV5-3	TRBD2	TGTGCCAGAAGCTTGGGAGCTAGCGGGAGGAGGGGGGCAGATACGCAGTATTTT	CARSLGASGRRGADTQYF
TRBJ2-2	-	TRBV5-1	-	TGCGCCAGCAGCGGACTTTCCGGGGAGCTGTTTTTT	CASSGLSGELFF
TRBJ1-3	-	TRBV10-2	-	TGCGCCAGCAGTGAGGGTATGCGAAGGGACACCATATATTTT	CASSEGMRRDTIYF